The T cell receptor (beta chain) under discussion was sequenced for a study of T cells in Graves' hyperthyroidism and ophthalmopathy. The CDR3 has 14 amino acids. CDR1 and CDR2 (germline): SNHLY, FYNNEI. With 2 bases removed from V and 0 bases from J, the gap between germline ends came to 6 bases. RNA transcripts were the template for amplifying TCR beta CDR3 regions. HTBI primers were used for first-round RT-PCR of the TCR CDR3. TCRdb passed the multiplex PCR reads through MiXCR, listing each CDR3 protein once. This sample has fewer than 800,000 distinct CDR3 sequences; about 16% occur once, and the top ten carry around 7.7%. In this sample, this clonotype turned up many times. Out of roughly 10 ml of fresh peripheral blood came the PBMCs.

This TCR was recovered from a man aged 18 to 30 with Graves' hyperthyroidism. The rearrangement links TRBV2 to TRBJ2-3; D unclear. Sequences were obtained from blood. In DNA form, the CDR3 reads TGTGCCAGCAGTGAAAGGTGGAGCACAGATACGCAGTATTTT. This sequence encodes CASSERWSTDTQYF.